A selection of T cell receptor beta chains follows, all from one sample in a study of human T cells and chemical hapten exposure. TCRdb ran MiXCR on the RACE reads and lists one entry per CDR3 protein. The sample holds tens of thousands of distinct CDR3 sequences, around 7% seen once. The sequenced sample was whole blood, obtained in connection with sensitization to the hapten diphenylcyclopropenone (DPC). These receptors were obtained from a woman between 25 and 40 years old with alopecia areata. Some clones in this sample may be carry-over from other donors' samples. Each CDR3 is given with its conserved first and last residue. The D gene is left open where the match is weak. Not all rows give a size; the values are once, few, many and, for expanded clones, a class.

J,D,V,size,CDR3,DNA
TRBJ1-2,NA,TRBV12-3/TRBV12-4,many,CASSSRESNYGYTF,TGTGCCAGCAGTTCCCGGGAGTCCAACTATGGCTACACCTTC
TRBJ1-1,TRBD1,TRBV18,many,CASSTGQGNTEAFF,TGTGCCAGCTCAACGGGACAGGGAAACACTGAAGCTTTCTTT
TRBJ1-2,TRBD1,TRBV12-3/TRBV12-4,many,CASMPPGQGIDGYTF,TGTGCCAGCATGCCCCCGGGACAGGGAATTGATGGCTACACCTTC
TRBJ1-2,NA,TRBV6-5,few,CASSPGASYGYTF,TGTGCCAGCAGTCCGGGCGCCAGCTATGGCTACACCTTC
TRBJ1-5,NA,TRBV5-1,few,CASSPDGRPNQPQHF,TGCGCCAGCAGCCCCGATGGGAGGCCCAATCAGCCCCAGCATTTT
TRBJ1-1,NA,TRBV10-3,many,CAISELGYNTEAFF,TGTGCCATCAGTGAATTAGGATACAACACTGAAGCTTTCTTT
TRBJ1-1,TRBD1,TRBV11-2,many,CASSSIRDRATEAFF,TGTGCCAGCAGCTCCATCCGGGACAGGGCCACTGAAGCTTTCTTT
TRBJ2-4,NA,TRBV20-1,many,CSARSLQGWAWAKNIQYF,TGCAGTGCTAGATCCCTACAGGGTTGGGCATGGGCCAAAAACATTCAGTACTTC
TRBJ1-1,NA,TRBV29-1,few,CSVEDLGEAFF,TGCAGCGTTGAAGATTTGGGGGAAGCTTTCTTT
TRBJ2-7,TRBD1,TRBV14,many,CASSQRGQDEQYF,TGTGCCAGCAGCCAGAGGGGACAGGACGAGCAGTACTTC
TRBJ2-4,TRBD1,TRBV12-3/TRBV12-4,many,CASSPRQGKNIQYF,TGTGCCAGCAGTCCCCGACAGGGTAAAAACATTCAGTACTTC
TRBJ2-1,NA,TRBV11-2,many,CASSLSRLEQFF,TGTGCCAGCAGCTTATCGCGTCTTGAGCAGTTCTTC
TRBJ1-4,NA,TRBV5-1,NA,CASSLGRPTNEKLFF,TGCGCCAGCAGCTTGGGCAGACCAACTAATGAAAAACTGTTTTTT
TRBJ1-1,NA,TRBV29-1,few,CSVVRGSVTEAFF,TGCAGCGTTGTTAGGGGGTCCGTTACTGAAGCTTTCTTT
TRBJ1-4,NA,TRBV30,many,CAWSRGGSNEKLFF,TGTGCCTGGAGCCGGGGGGGATCAAATGAAAAACTGTTTTTT
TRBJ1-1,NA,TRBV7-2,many,CASSPVGRGRGAEAFF,TGTGCCAGCAGCCCGGTTGGGAGAGGGCGAGGGGCTGAAGCTTTCTTT
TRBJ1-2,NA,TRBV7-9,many,CASSFTGDGYTF,TGTGCCAGCAGCTTTACGGGGGATGGCTACACCTTC
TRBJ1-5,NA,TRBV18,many,CASSPDTPNQPQHF,TGTGCCAGCTCACCGGACACCCCCAATCAGCCCCAGCATTTT
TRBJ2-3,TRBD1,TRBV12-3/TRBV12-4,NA,CASRRDRGPDTQYF,TGTGCCAGCAGACGGGACAGAGGCCCAGATACGCAGTATTTT
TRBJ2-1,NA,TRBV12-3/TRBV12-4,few,CASSLVAGSYNEQFF,TGTGCCAGCAGTTTAGTGGCAGGCTCCTACAATGAGCAGTTCTTC
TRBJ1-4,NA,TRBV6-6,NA,CASSNPDSVHNEKLFF,TGTGCCAGCAGTAACCCTGACAGTGTCCATAATGAAAAACTGTTTTTT
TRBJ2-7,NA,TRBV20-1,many,CSAIQRNSYEQYF,TGCAGTGCTATTCAGCGGAACTCCTACGAGCAGTACTTC
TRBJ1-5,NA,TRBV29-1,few,CSVAGSLNQPQHF,TGCAGCGTTGCCGGCAGTCTTAATCAGCCCCAGCATTTT
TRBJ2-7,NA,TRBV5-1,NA,CASSFGPYEQYF,TGCGCCAGCAGCTTCGGTCCCTACGAGCAGTACTTC
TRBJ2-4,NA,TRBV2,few,CASSVSGALRLAKNIQYF,TGTGCCAGCAGTGTATCGGGGGCATTAAGACTAGCCAAAAACATTCAGTACTTC
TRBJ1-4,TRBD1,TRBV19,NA,CASSTPDRGEKLFF,TGTGCCAGTAGTACCCCGGACAGGGGTGAAAAACTGTTTTTT
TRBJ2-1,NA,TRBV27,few,CASRPELSSYNEQFF,TGTGCCAGCAGGCCCGAGTTGAGCTCCTACAATGAGCAGTTCTTC
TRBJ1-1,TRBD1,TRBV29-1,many,CSAGGQEGAEAFF,TGCAGCGCCGGGGGACAGGAGGGCGCTGAAGCTTTCTTT
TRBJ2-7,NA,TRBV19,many,CASIGWDTYEQYF,TGTGCCAGTATAGGCTGGGACACCTACGAGCAGTACTTC
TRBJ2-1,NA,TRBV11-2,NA,CASSLDSAGRPYNEQFF,TGTGCCAGCAGCTTAGATTCGGCAGGACGCCCCTACAATGAGCAGTTCTTC
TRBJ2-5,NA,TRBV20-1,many,CSASTLDRTIQETQYF,TGCAGTGCTTCTACTTTGGATAGGACAATTCAAGAGACCCAGTACTTC
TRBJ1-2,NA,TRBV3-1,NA,CASSLFKTEIYGYTF,TGTGCCAGCAGCCTATTTAAGACAGAGATCTATGGCTACACCTTC
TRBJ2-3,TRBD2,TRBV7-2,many,CASSPAAGTSYTDTQYF,TGTGCCAGCAGCCCTGCGGCCGGGACTAGCTACACAGATACGCAGTATTTT
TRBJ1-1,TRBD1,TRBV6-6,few,CASSSDRGLAVENTEAFF,TGTGCCAGCAGTTCAGACAGGGGGCTAGCGGTGGAGAACACTGAAGCTTTCTTT
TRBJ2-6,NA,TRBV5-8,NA,CASSSLRPSGANVLTF,TGTGCCAGCAGCTCCCTGAGACCATCTGGGGCCAACGTCCTGACTTTC
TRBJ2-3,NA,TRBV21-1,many,CASSKAGVQGTDTQYF,TGTGCCAGCAGCAAAGCAGGCGTCCAGGGCACAGATACGCAGTATTTT
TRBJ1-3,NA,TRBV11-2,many,CASSSNGFPGNTIYF,TGTGCCAGCAGCTCGAACGGGTTCCCTGGAAACACCATATATTTT
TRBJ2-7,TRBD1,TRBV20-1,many,CSASSWDRGYEQYF,TGCAGTGCTAGCTCCTGGGACAGGGGCTACGAGCAGTACTTC
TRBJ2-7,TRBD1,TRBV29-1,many,CSVVGSRDRFEQYF,TGCAGCGTTGTGGGGTCCCGGGACAGATTCGAGCAGTACTTC
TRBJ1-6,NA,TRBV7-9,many,CASSLGGSPHSPLHF,TGTGCCAGCAGCTTAGGAGGGTCCCCCCATTCACCCCTCCACTTT
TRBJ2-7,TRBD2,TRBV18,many,CASSPIAGGLYEQYF,TGTGCCAGCTCACCCATCGCGGGGGGCCTCTACGAGCAGTACTTC
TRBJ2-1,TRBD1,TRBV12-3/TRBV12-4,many,CASSPGQGAHNEQFF,TGTGCCAGCAGCCCGGGGCAGGGGGCCCACAATGAGCAGTTCTTC
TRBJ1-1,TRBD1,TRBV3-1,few,CASSQGTGGNGEAFF,TGTGCCAGCAGCCAAGGGACAGGGGGAAATGGTGAAGCTTTCTTT
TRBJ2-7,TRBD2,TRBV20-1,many,CSARVKTPGGSYEQYF,TGCAGTGCTAGAGTTAAGACTCCCGGGGGGTCCTACGAGCAGTACTTC
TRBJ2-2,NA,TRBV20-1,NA,CSAPKGNTGELFF,TGCAGTGCTCCGAAGGGGAACACCGGGGAGCTGTTTTTT
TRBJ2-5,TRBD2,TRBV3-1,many,CASSRLAGGGETQYF,TGTGCCAGCAGTCGACTAGCGGGGGGTGGAGAGACCCAGTACTTC
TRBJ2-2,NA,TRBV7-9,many,CASSLGPTTGELFF,TGTGCCAGCAGCTTAGGTCCGACCACCGGGGAGCTGTTTTTT
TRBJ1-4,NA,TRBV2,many,CASKGATNEKLFF,TGTGCCAGCAAAGGGGCAACTAATGAAAAACTGTTTTTT
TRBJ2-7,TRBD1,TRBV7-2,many,CASSPALGTGAYEQYF,TGTGCCAGCAGCCCTGCCTTGGGGACAGGGGCCTACGAGCAGTACTTC